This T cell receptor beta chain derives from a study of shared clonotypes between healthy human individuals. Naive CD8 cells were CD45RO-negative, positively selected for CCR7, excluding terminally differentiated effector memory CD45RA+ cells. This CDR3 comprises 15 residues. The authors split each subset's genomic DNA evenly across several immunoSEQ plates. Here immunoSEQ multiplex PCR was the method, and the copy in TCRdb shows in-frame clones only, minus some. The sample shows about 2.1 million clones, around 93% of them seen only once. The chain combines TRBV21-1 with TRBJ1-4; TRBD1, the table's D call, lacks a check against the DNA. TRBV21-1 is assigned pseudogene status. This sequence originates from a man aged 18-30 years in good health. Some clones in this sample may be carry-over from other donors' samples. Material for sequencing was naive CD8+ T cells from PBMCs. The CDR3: CASSKRGRDREKLFF. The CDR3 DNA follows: TGTGCCAGCAGCAAAAGGGGGCGGGACCGAGAAAAACTGTTTTTT.